A single sample is the source of the 21 T cell receptor beta chains below, sequenced in a study of neurological immune-mediated disorders. TCRdb re-analysed the 5' RACE reads in MiXCR, keeping a single row per CDR3 protein. The repertoire holds roughly 98,000 distinct CDR3 sequences, with approximately 13% as singletons. Documented time point: longitudinal time-point 2. Specimen: PBMCs. The receptor source for this set is a female donor with HTLV-1-associated myelopathy (HAM/TSP).

This clonotype was observed many times. The V and J genes are TRBV3-1 and TRBJ2-7; D might be TRBD2 (6 bases). V was clipped by 7 bases and J by 9 bases, with 16 bases between them. The CDR3 consists of 12 residues. Germline values: CDR1 LGHDT, CDR2 YNNKEL (reference sequence). This CDR3 is CASTPGGPWQYF. The DNA of the CDR3 is TGTGCCAGCACCCCCGGGGGTCCCTGGCAGTACTTC.

The sample holds many counts of this clonotype. The V and J genes are TRBV12-3 or TRBV12-4 and TRBJ1-5; D uncertain. The V end was cut by 7 bases, the J end by 6 bases, with 13 bases between. The CDR3 contains 13 residues. In DNA, the CDR3 is TGTGCCAGCAACCTGGGAGGGCCTCAGCCCCAGCATTTT. Its protein product is CASNLGGPQPQHF.

As to this clonotype: The junction does not match germline at one end; this may be a read error. The chain has TRBV20-1 and TRBJ2-1, with 11 bases matching TRBD2. From germline, CDR1 is DFQATT and CDR2 SNEGSKA (reference sequence). The CDR3 contains 17 residues. CDR3 sequence reads: CRAREILRLAGGNEQFF. The CDR3 DNA sequence: TGCAGAGCTAGAGAAATTTTACGGCTAGCGGGGGGAAATGAGCAGTTCTTC.

The V and J genes are TRBV3-1 and TRBJ2-1; no definite D call. This CDR3 has 15 residues. Trimming took off 5 bases at V and 6 bases at J, with 17 bases between the two ends. The germline gives CDR1 LGHDT, CDR2 YNNKEL (reference sequence). CDR3 sequence: CASSARDTRINEQFF. The CDR3 bases are TGTGCCAGCAGCGCCCGTGACACAAGGATCAATGAGCAGTTCTTC.

The sample holds many counts of this clonotype. The V and J genes are TRBV7-2 and TRBJ1-2; TRBD1 might be the D (6 bases). Germline V gene data show CDR1 as SGHTA and CDR2 as FQGNSA. V shed 5 bases and J shed 5 bases, with 12 bases lying between them. The CDR3 length is 13 residues. The CDR3 loop is CASSQRGGYGYTF. The CDR3 region has the DNA TGTGCCAGCAGCCAAAGAGGGGGATATGGCTACACCTTC.

This clonotype was seen a few times. This rearrangement joins TRBV11-1 to TRBJ1-6; D gene ambiguous. V dropped 5 bases and J dropped 9 bases, with 17 bases sitting between them. The germline V gene has CDR1 SGHAT and CDR2 FQDESV (reference sequence). CDR3 length equals 15 residues. The CDR3 nucleotides are TGTGCCAGCAGCGACCTAGGGCGCCTCTTTTCACCCCTCCACTTT. Its translation is CASSDLGRLFSPLHF. Full variable domain (missing parts from reference TRBV11-1 and TRBJ1-6): EAEVAQSPRYKITEKSQAVAFWCDPISGHATLYWYRQILGQGPELLVQFQDESVVDDSQLPKDRFSAERLKGVDSTLKIQPAELGDSAMYLCASSDLGRLFSPLHFGNGTRLTVT.

This clonotype was observed at least ten times. The CDR3 DNA sequence: TGTGCCAGCAGAAAGGATTGGAGCACCGGGGAGCTGTTTTTT. Protein: CASRKDWSTGELFF. This rearrangement joins TRBV6-5 to TRBJ2-2; D is unclear. This CDR3 region has 14 residues. V was cut by 6 bases and J by 4 bases, with 12 bases left in between. Germline V gene lookup returns CDR1 MNHEY and CDR2 SVGAGI.

The sample holds many counts of this clonotype. J is TRBJ2-1 and V is TRBV29-1; TRBD2 aligns across 12 bases. This CDR3 contains 13 residues. Germline V gene data show CDR1 as SQVTM and CDR2 as ANQGSEA. Trimming took 4 bases from V and 9 from J; bases not matched to a gene: 4. CDR3 sequence (DNA): TGCAGCGTTGCTAGCGGGGGGGCCCGTGAGCAGTTCTTC. Residues: CSVASGGAREQFF.

This clonotype has at least ten counts. The chain recombines TRBV5-1 with TRBJ2-5, with D perhaps matching TRBD1 (5 bases). This CDR3 region has 15 residues. V lost 0 bases and J 0 bases, leaving 9 bases between the germline ends. The germline V gene encodes CDR1 SGHRS and CDR2 YFSETQ. The CDR3 spells CASSLASTDQETQYF. CDR3 in DNA: TGCGCCAGCAGCTTGGCTTCGACAGACCAAGAGACCCAGTACTTC.

Only a few counts were recorded for this clonotype. The chain links TRBV4-1 to TRBJ2-3, with 9 bases that match TRBD1. The CDR3 is 14 residues long. With V trimmed by 6 bases and J by 2 bases, 3 bases remained unmatched. Germline V gene sequence: CDR1 MGHRA, CDR2 YSYEKL. This chain's CDR3 is CASRKQGATDTQYF. The CDR3 DNA sequence: TGCGCCAGCAGGAAACAGGGGGCCACAGATACGCAGTATTTT.

This clonotype was seen ten or more times. CDR3 amino acids: CASSQFGTGGASYEQYF. The CDR3 nucleotides are TGCGCCAGCAGCCAATTCGGTACCGGGGGGGCCTCCTACGAGCAGTACTTC. The V call is TRBV4-1, the J call TRBJ2-7, with TRBD2 matching 8 bases. The CDR3 spans 17 residues. The germline V gene has CDR1 MGHRA and CDR2 YSYEKL. Germline trimming cut 2 bases from V and 0 bases from J; bases unmatched to any gene: 9.

This clonotype was detected many times. The chain couples TRBV20-1 to TRBJ2-2; 7 bases map to TRBD1. Germline V CDR1 and CDR2: DFQATT, SNEGSKA (reference sequence). The CDR3 extends over 16 amino acids. J lost 4 bases, V lost 0 bases, and 8 bases had no gene match. The CDR3 DNA is TGCAGTGCTAGAGAACAGGGGACGCCGCCCACCGGGGAGCTGTTTTTT. Residues: CSAREQGTPPTGELFF.

This clonotype was counted at least ten times. V gene TRBV18 combines with J gene TRBJ2-7; D unclear. V was pared by 3 bases and J by 2 bases, with 14 bases between. Germline-derived CDR1 and CDR2 are KGHSH and LQKENI. The CDR3 has 15 amino acids. The CDR3 nucleotides read TGTGCCAGCTCACCGGCCAGGAGTAAGACCTACGAGCAGTACTTC. This gives the protein CASSPARSKTYEQYF.

V is TRBV20-1 and J is TRBJ2-1; D is possibly TRBD2 (5 bases). Per the germline V gene, CDR1 is DFQATT and CDR2 is SNEGSKA (reference sequence). This CDR3 is built from 14 residues. The V end lost 7 bases, the J end lost 6 bases, and 19 bases lay between the germline ends. CDR3 sequence: CSGAVGLATNEQFF. CDR3 nucleotide sequence: TGCAGTGGGGCCGTAGGGCTAGCTACCAATGAGCAGTTCTTC.

This clonotype was seen only a few times. This may arise from a read error, as a much more abundant clone is one base away. The V and J genes are TRBV11-2 and TRBJ2-3, with D perhaps assigned TRBD1 or TRBD2 (5 bases each). The germline V gene encodes CDR1 SGHAT and CDR2 FQNNGV. The CDR3 covers 14 residues. The CDR3 reads CVSSLDSGPDTQYF. The CDR3 DNA is TGTGTCAGCAGCTTAGATTCGGGGCCAGATACGCAGTATTTT.

This clonotype was seen repeatedly, ten times or more. The chain joins TRBV12-3 or TRBV12-4 to TRBJ2-7; tentatively, D is TRBD1 or TRBD2 (5 bases each). The CDR3 loop spans 14 amino acids. Trimming left V 4 bases short and J 6 bases short, with 16 bases between. In DNA, the CDR3 is TGTGCCAGCAGTTCCGGGACCCCAAGAAGCGAGCAGTACTTC. It specifies CASSSGTPRSEQYF.

This clonotype has ten or more counts. The chain couples TRBV5-5 to TRBJ1-2; no clear D. The V end was cut by 3 bases, the J end by 4 bases, with 13 bases between. The CDR3 runs 14 residues. Germline V CDR1 and CDR2: SGHKS, YYEKEE (reference sequence). CDR3 residues: CASSSQPAVYGYTF. CDR3 bases: TGTGCCAGCAGCTCGCAACCCGCGGTCTATGGCTACACCTTC. Variable domain in full (rest from reference TRBV5-5 and TRBJ1-2): DAGVTQSPTHLIKTRGQQVTLRCSPISGHKSVSWYQQVLGQGPQFIFQYYEKEERGRGNFPDRFSARQFPNYSSELNVNALLLGDSALYLCASSSQPAVYGYTFGSGTRLTVV.

There are many counts of this clonotype. The chain is built from TRBV27 and TRBJ2-7, with D maybe TRBD2 (5 bases). V was cut by 2 bases and J by 0 bases, with 11 bases left in between. Per germline, CDR1 MNHEY and CDR2 SMNVEV (reference sequence). CDR3 length equals 15 residues. CDR3 sequence reads: CASSLEGSTSYEQYF. Here the CDR3 DNA reads TGTGCCAGCAGTTTAGAGGGTTCGACCTCCTACGAGCAGTACTTC.

Ten or more counts support this clonotype. The chain couples TRBV6-2 or TRBV6-3 to TRBJ1-1; 7 nucleotides agree with TRBD1. The CDR3 contains 15 residues. V dropped 5 bases and J dropped 6; count of bases not matched to a gene: 12. CDR1 and CDR2 from the germline V gene are MNHEY and SVGEGT. The CDR3 here is CASSDPGGGRAEAFF. DNA for the CDR3: TGTGCCAGCAGTGACCCAGGGGGGGGAAGGGCTGAAGCTTTCTTT.

In this sample, this clonotype turned up many times. The J gene is TRBJ1-2, the V gene TRBV29-1; D is unclear. The V gene lost 4 bases and the J gene lost 6 bases, with 12 bases spanning the gap. Germline assignment: CDR1 SQVTM and CDR2 ANQGSEA. There are 12 residues in the CDR3. This CDR3 is CSVVGVAHGYTF. As DNA, the CDR3 is TGCAGCGTTGTAGGTGTGGCCCATGGCTACACCTTC.

This clonotype was counted at least ten times. The chain carries TRBV5-6 and TRBJ1-2, with D possibly matching TRBD1 (5 bases). Germline V CDR1 and CDR2: SGHDT, YYEEEE. This CDR3 spans 14 amino acids. Trimming removed 4 bases from V and 8 bases from J, with 18 bases in between. As DNA, the CDR3 is TGTGCCAGCAGCCCAGGGATGGCAGCAAGAGGCTACACCTTC. Protein product: CASSPGMAARGYTF.